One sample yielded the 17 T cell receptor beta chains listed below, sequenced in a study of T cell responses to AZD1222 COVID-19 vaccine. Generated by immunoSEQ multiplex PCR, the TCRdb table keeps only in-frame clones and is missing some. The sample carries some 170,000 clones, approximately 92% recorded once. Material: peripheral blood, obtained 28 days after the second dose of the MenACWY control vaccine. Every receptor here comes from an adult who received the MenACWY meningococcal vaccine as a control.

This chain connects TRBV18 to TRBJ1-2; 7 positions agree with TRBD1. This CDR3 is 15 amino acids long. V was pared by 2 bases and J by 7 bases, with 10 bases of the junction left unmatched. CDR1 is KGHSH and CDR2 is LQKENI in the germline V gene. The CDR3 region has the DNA TGTGCCAGCTCACCAGGGGCAGGCCACAGGGGTGGCTACACCTTC. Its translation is CASSPGAGHRGGYTF.

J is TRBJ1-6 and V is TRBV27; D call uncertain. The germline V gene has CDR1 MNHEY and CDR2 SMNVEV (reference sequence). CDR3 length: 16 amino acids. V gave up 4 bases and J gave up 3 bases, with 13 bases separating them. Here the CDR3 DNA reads TGTGCCAGCAGTTCGACCGGGCGTATCTATAATTCACCCCTCCACTTT. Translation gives CASSSTGRIYNSPLHF.

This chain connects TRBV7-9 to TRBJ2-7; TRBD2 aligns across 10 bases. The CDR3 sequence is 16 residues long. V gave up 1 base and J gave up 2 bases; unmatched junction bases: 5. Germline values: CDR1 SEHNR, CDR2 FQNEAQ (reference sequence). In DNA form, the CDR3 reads TGTGCCAGCAGCTTAGTCCCTAGCGGGGGAACCTACGAGCAGTACTTC. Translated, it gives CASSLVPSGGTYEQYF.

Here the CDR3 DNA reads TGTGCCAGCTCAGGAGGGAGGGGGAACACTGAAGCTTTCTTT. Translating it yields CASSGGRGNTEAFF. V usage is TRBV18 and J usage is TRBJ1-1; perhaps TRBD1 as D (5 bases). The CDR3 spans 14 residues. V was shortened by 5 bases and J by 1 base, with 11 bases between the two germline ends. Germline V lookup: CDR1 KGHSH, CDR2 LQKENI.

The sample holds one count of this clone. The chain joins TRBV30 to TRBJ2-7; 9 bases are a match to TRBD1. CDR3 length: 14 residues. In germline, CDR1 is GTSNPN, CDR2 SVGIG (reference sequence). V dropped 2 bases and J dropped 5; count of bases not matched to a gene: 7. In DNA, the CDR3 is TGTGCCTGGAGTCCTGGGACAGGGAGTAACGAGCAGTACTTC. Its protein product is CAWSPGTGSNEQYF.

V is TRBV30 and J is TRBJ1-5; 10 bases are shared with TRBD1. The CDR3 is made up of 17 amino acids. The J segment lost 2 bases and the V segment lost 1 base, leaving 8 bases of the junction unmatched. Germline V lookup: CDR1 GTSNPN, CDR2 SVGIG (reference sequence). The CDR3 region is CAWSGRTGGLGNQPQHF. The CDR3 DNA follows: TGTGCCTGGAGTGGACGGACAGGGGGATTAGGCAATCAGCCCCAGCATTTT.

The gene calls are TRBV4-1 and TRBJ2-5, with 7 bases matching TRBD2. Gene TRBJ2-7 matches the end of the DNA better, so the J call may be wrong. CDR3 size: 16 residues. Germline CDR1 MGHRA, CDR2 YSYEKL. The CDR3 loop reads CASSQETAGSIYEQYF. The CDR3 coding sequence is TGCGCCAGCAGCCAAGAAACAGCGGGGTCCATCTACGAGCAGTACTTC.

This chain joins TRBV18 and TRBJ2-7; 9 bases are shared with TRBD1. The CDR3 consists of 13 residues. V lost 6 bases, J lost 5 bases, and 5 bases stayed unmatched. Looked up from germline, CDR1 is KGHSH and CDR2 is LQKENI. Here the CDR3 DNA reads TGTGCCAGCTCCCGGACAGGGGCCAACGAGCAGTACTTC. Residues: CASSRTGANEQYF.

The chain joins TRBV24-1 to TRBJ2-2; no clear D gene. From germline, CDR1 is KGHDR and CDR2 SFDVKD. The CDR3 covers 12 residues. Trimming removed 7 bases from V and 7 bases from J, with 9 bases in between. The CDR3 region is CATRTVGGELFF. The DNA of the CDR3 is TGTGCCACCAGGACGGTTGGCGGGGAGCTGTTTTTT.

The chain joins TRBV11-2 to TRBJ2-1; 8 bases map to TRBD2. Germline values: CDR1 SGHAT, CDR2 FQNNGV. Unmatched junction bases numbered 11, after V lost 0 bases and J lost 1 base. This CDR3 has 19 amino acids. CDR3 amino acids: CASSLESGGPSRSYNEQFF. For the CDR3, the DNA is TGTGCCAGCAGCTTAGAAAGCGGGGGTCCCTCTAGATCCTACAATGAGCAGTTCTTC.

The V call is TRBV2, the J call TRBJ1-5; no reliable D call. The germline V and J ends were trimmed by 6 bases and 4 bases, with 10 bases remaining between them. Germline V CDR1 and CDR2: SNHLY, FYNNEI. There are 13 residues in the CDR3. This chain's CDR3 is CASSGRLNQPQHF. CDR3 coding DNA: TGTGCCAGCAGCGGGAGACTTAATCAGCCCCAGCATTTT.

The DNA of the CDR3 is TGTGCCAGCTCACCCACCTCGGGGGGTAATCAGCCCCAGCATTTT. It codes for CASSPTSGGNQPQHF. The chain joins TRBV18 to TRBJ1-5; perhaps TRBD1 as D (5 bases). V gave up 3 bases and J gave up 4 bases, with 13 bases separating them. The CDR3 loop spans 15 amino acids. Germline V lookup: CDR1 KGHSH, CDR2 LQKENI.

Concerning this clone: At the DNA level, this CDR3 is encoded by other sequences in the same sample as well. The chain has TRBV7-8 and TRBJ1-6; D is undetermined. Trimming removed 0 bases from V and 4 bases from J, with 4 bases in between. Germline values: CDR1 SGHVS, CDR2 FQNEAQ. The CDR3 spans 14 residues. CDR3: CASSLAQYNSPLHF. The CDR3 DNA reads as TGTGCCAGCAGCTTAGCCCAGTATAATTCACCCCTCCACTTT.

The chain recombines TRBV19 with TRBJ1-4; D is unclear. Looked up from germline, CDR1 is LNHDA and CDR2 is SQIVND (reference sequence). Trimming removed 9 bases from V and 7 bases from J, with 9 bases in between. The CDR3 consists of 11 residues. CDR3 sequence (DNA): TGTGCCAGCCGCTGGAGTGAAAAACTGTTTTTT. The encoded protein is CASRWSEKLFF.

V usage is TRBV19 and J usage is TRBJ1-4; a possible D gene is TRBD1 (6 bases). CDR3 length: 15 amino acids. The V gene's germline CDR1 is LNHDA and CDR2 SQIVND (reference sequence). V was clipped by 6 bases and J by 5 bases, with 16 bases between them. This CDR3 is CASSSVGTPNEKLFF. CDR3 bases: TGTGCCAGTAGCTCGGTGGGGACACCGAATGAAAAACTGTTTTTT.

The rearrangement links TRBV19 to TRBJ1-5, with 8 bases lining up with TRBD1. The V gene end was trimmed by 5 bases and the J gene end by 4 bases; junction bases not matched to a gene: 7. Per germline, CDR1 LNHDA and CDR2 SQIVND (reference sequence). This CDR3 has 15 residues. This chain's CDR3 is CASSFIRTGNQPQHF. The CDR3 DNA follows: TGTGCCAGTAGTTTTATCAGGACAGGGAATCAGCCCCAGCATTTT. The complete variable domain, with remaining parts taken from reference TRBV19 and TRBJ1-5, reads DGGITQSPKYLFRKEGQNVTLSCEQNLNHDAMYWYRQDPGQGLRLIYYSQIVNDFQKGDIAEGYSVSREKKESFPLTVTSAQKNPTAFYLCASSFIRTGNQPQHFGDGTRLSIL.

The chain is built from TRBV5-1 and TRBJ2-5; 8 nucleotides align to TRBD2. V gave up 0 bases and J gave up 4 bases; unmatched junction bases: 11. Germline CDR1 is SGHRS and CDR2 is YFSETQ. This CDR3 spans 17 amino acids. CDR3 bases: TGCGCCAGCAGCTTGGTCGGGGGGGGACGGACCGGAGAGACCCAGTACTTC. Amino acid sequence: CASSLVGGGRTGETQYF.